This T cell receptor beta chain was sequenced for a study of CD8+CD57+ T cells in acquired aplastic anemia. The length of the CDR3 is 16 residues. V shed 6 bases, J shed 2 bases, and the junction held 9 bases outside the gene matches. The V gene's germline CDR1 is MNHEY and CDR2 SVGAGI. Genomic DNA, the template, was used for profiling of the TCR beta VDJ and CDR3. Via MiXCR, TCRdb re-called the reads, giving one row per CDR3 protein. This table has hundreds of thousands of distinct CDR3 sequences, 56% appearing once. This clonotype was detected only a few times. V and J are TRBV6-5 and TRBJ2-2; TRBD1 matches at 7 bases. The clonotype originates from a human donor with severe aplastic anemia or a healthy control (not recorded which). Sequences were obtained from sorted CD4+, CD8+, or CD8+CD57+ T cells (not recorded which) from PBMCs. CDR3: CASSLTGSGNTGELFF. In nucleotides, the CDR3 is TGTGCCAGCAGCCTGACAGGGAGCGGAAACACCGGGGAGCTGTTTTTT.